This T cell receptor (beta chain) is from a study of cytomegalovirus exposure and HLA in healthy donors (dated by TCRdb to 2016 to 2017). General notes on the study: In an earlier analysis of approximately 500 of the donors, less than 350 Gb of sequence data and some 100 million unique TCR beta sequences from about 180 million T cells were reported. In a later analysis, previously published TCR beta repertoires from 666 donors were re-analyzed and high-resolution HLA genotyping was added so that TCR occurrence patterns could be studied. Of the approximately 370 genotyped donors, 70% to 90% were placed in the genetic ancestry cluster associated with self-reported Caucasian donors. Typing coverage differed by locus: A, B, C, DRB1 and DQB1 were typed in roughly 620-630 donors, DQA1 in 522, DPA1 in nearly 610, and DPB1 in roughly 450. Donor age, sex, ethnicity and CMV serostatus were collected together with the repertoire data. An early release that covered approximately 600 HLA-typed donors contained approximately 300 gigabases of sequencing data and tens of millions of unique TCR sequences. A separate validation cohort of about 110 different subjects was used in addition to the roughly 700-subject first cohort. In the later analysis, no new phenotypic data were used to find candidate immune exposures; instead, reliance was placed on TCR beta sequences and their occurrence across donors. The study combined high-throughput TCR immunosequencing, statistical association of individual TCRs with disease status, and machine learning to predict cytomegalovirus infection status. Among some 400 genotyped donors of the cohort, an average of around 220,000 unique TCR beta nucleotide sequences was sequenced per donor, of which about 19% were non-productive. Because of strong linkage in the cohort, 4 to 6 DR-DQ haplotypes were treated as single units for association and clustering. Every repertoire in the discovery cohort had been generated on one and the same sequencing platform. In an earlier analysis of several hundred of the donors, high-throughput TCR beta sequencing was used to judge whether each TCR beta V gene segment behaved as functional or pseudogenic. Genome-wide SNP genotypes for about three fifths of the roughly 670 donors were used in a later genetic analysis, which treated that subset as a discovery cohort. The study profiled the T cell repertoires of under 700 subjects by immunosequencing and related them to cytomegalovirus serostatus. HLA typing included class I and class II loci at four-digit resolution. The study aimed to test whether cataloging public T cell receptors could reveal signatures of past pathogen exposure. General conclusions and limits of the study: In vitro tests confirmed that a few of the cytomegalovirus-associated TCR beta chains recognize cytomegalovirus antigens. A further reported finding was that TCR beta sequences accurately predicted the HLA-A and HLA-B alleles for most subjects in the first cohort. In a later analysis, HLA-associated TCR beta chains were found to be more clonally expanded and to have lower generation probabilities than equally common non-associated chains. The earlier analysis of 587 of the donors excluded roughly 17 rarely observed V segments, including chromosome 9 orphons, because counts were too low. A cluster of highly shared sequence variants was judged likely to represent a technical artifact of the sequencing pipeline. When HLA alleles, especially DR and DQ, strongly co-occurred, TCR associations were difficult to assign to individual alleles. Specific HLA alleles were associated with around 18,000 TCR beta sequences at a false discovery rate of 0.05 in a later analysis. An earlier analysis of some 560 of the donors showed that most TCR beta V segments appeared in productive rearrangements either about 90% or about 30% of the time, which broadly matched IMGT annotations. The only immune exposure information available for the cohort was CMV serostatus. A later analysis found that most CMV-associated TCR beta chains appeared HLA-restricted, with HLA associations seemingly driven largely by CMV exposure. Linkage disequilibrium might explain the correlated functional status among segregating V segments, but an unknown experimental factor could not be excluded. Compared with the 666-donor mean, donors in an Asian-associated ancestry cluster had fewer N-insertions in productive TCRs, according to a later genetic analysis. Because HLA typing was missing for some donors at each locus, association tests included only the typed subset. The classifier was reported to diagnose cytomegalovirus status with high specificity and sensitivity in both the original and validation cohorts. Most TCR sequences were seen in very few donors, while some public TCRs were found in many individuals. Some IMGT-functional V segments, including TRBV6-2 and TRBV6-3, could not be distinguished by the 87-base-pair reads and were therefore excluded. According to the authors, the approach could potentially be generalized to other disease states and immunological phenotypes. This cohort had only TCR beta chains sequenced, and the lack of alpha or paired-chain data limited which features could be detected. In a later analysis, TCR association rates were found to vary across HLA loci, with the most associated TCRs seen for DRB1 alleles and the fewest for HLA-C alleles. In the study, approximately 160 TCR beta chains were listed as associated with cytomegalovirus. In a later genetic analysis, a missense DCLRE1C variant was associated with V-gene and J-gene trimming of TCR beta chains, and the association was replicated in an independent cohort. A later analysis reported that several top co-occurrence clusters appeared linked to parvovirus B19, influenza, CMV and Epstein-Barr virus. Presence/absence analyses assumed roughly uniform sequencing depth across donors, an assumption that may not hold.

Library preparation was by the immunoSEQ multiplex PCR assay. The multiplex PCR relied on a mix of 60 forward primers for TCR Vbeta segments and 13 reverse primers for TCR Jbeta segments. The CDR3 region of rearranged TCR beta genes was amplified from genomic DNA with a multiplex PCR assay. The amplified TCR beta libraries were sequenced on the Illumina HiSeq System as 87-base-pair reads. The authors' analysis ran thus. In a later analysis, 80 million or so unique TCR beta chains were counted across the 500 to 700 repertoires, and about 10 million of these chains were shared by at least two donors. Raw reads were error-corrected and collapsed into unique sequences by a nearest-neighbor algorithm in which closely related sequences were merged to remove PCR and sequencing errors. Alignment of CDR3 sequences to IMGT reference sequences was used to assign V, D and J gene segments. For a sequence to be retained, at least a six-nucleotide match to both a V gene segment and a J gene segment was required. Rearrangements were classified as productive when the CDR3 lacked stop codons and remained in frame with V and J, and all other rearrangements were classified as non-productive. Following IMGT convention, CDR3 was defined as the stretch from the second conserved V-encoded cysteine to the conserved J-encoded phenylalanine. The earlier analysis of about 610 of the donors excluded any sequence lacking an unambiguous match to a single V gene segment. An earlier analysis of 587 of the donors called V segments functional above 56.7% productive rearrangements and segregating when the between-donor standard deviation exceeded 5%. A statistical classification framework was built for diagnosing cytomegalovirus status from the catalog of TCR beta chain sequences. V and J gene assignment, in a later analysis, came from comparing TCR nucleotide sequences with IMGT/GENE-DB human TR gene sequences. The TCRdist pipeline was used in a later analysis to assign CDR3 sequences and most-parsimonious VDJ recombination scenarios. In a later analysis, every TCR beta chain was defined by the combination of its CDR3 amino acid sequence and its V-gene family, and reads without a unique V-gene family were dropped. As a way to deal with suspected cross-contamination and a sequencing artifact, a later analysis dropped more than 500 nucleotide sequences that were highly shared and had low generation probability. For each public chain, a later analysis derived a clonal expansion index from normalized ranks of inferred template counts within each repertoire. A later analysis computed generation probabilities with a VDJ recombination model fitted to out-of-frame rearrangements, and checked the results against IGoR. Hypergeometric tests were used in a later analysis to score TCR-TCR, TCR-HLA and TCR-CMV co-occurrence, with a repertoire-size bias correction applied to the TCR pairs. A later analysis estimated false discovery rates by permuting HLA or CMV assignments 20 times. In a later analysis, co-occurring TCRs were grouped using DBSCAN, with TCRdist sequence similarity added in when clustering inside HLA-allele-positive subsets. Co-occurrence clustering excluded repertoires with fewer than 30,000 or more than 120,000 public chains, plus five with anomalous nucleotide sharing. TCRdb re-hosts the immuneACCESS table, in-frame sequences only. Its copies lack some clones; in the studies checked, an unresolved V gene accounts for under half of them, and the cause for the rest is not known. The D gene and trimming were derived from the DNA, and the V and J assignments and clone size from that table. This sample is represented by 120,000 or so clones; about 63% of them were singletons. Clones ranked in the top ten supply 1.5% to 2% of the sample.

In total, about 650 healthy bone marrow donors made up the cohort. Cohort members were all nominally healthy when sampled, although unrecorded immune exposures were likely present. The donor was CMV seropositive and was included in the group of 300 or so seropositive cohort members. A peripheral blood sample was collected from each donor, and TCR beta sequencing was performed on peripheral blood mononuclear cells. The Qiagen DNeasy Blood Extraction Kit was used to extract genomic DNA from the blood cell samples. The CDR3 holds 14 amino acids from the cysteine to the phenylalanine. The kept DNA is CDR3 alone, 42 bases in frame from the first base. CDR1 and CDR2, per the germline V gene (reference sequence), are LNHDA and SQIVND. V is cut back by 6 bases and J by 1 base, with 5 bases in the junction unmatched. Turning to this clone: Its binding antigen is unknown. Base qualities were left out, and no much larger clone turns up one base away.

The TCR comes from a man aged 25-45 years in good health and CMV-seropositive. The chain joins TRBV19 to TRBJ1-1, and 7 bases in between align with TRBD1. Material: PBMCs. The CDR3 region reads CASRDRQGNTEAFF. The nucleotides read TGTGCCAGTAGGGACAGACAGGGGAACACTGAAGCTTTCTTT.